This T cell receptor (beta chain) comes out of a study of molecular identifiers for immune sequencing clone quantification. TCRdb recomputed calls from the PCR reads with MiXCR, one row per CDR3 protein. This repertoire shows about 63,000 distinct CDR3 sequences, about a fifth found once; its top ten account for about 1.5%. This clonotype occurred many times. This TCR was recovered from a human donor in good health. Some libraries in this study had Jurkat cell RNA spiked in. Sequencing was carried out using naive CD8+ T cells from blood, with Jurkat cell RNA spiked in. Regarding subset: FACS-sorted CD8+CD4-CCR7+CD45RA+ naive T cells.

The CDR3 protein is CASSLTMDTEAFF. The CDR3 bases are TGTGCCAGCAGCCTAACTATGGACACTGAAGCTTTCTTT. The rearrangement joins TRBV14 to TRBJ1-1; no definite D call. The germline V gene encodes CDR1 SGHDN and CDR2 FVKESK. The CDR3 length is 13 residues. The V end was cut by 4 bases, the J end by 3 bases, with 9 bases between.